A single sample gave rise to the 24 T cell receptor beta chains below, sequenced in a study of blood T cell repertoires in COVID-19. Some clones are missing from TCRdb's copy, which holds only in-frame ones; the method was immunoSEQ multiplex PCR. The sample shows about 100,000 clones, 91% of them seen only once. The sample consisted of peripheral blood. These receptors all come from a man in his fifties or sixties with active COVID-19.

This clone appeared once. The V call is TRBV7-2, the J call TRBJ2-3; no firm D call. Germline assignment: CDR1 SGHTA and CDR2 FQGNSA. V lost 6 bases, J lost 1 base, and 8 bases lay in between. The CDR3 is made up of 13 amino acids. The CDR3 loop is CASSYSRTDTQYF. The DNA of the CDR3 is TGTGCCAGCAGTTACTCCCGCACAGATACGCAGTATTTT.

V and J are TRBV19 and TRBJ2-2, with a tentative D call TRBD2 (11 bases). Trimming removed 5 bases at V and 6 bases at J, with 31 bases between. CDR3 length: 20 residues. Per germline, CDR1 LNHDA and CDR2 SQIVND (reference sequence). The CDR3 sequence: CASSARTGGVGLAVPGELFF. The CDR3 coding sequence is TGTGCCAGTAGTGCCAGGACAGGGGGTGTGGGACTAGCGGTTCCCGGGGAGCTGTTTTTT.

This clone was seen a single time. This chain connects TRBV30 to TRBJ1-1; 7 nucleotides match TRBD1. Losses at the gene ends were 2 bases for V and 5 bases for J; bases not matched to a gene: 5. Germline V CDR1 and CDR2: GTSNPN, SVGIG (reference sequence). The CDR3 is made up of 13 amino acids. CDR3 in amino acids: CAWSPAGGTEAFF. In nucleotides, the CDR3 is TGTGCCTGGAGTCCGGCAGGGGGGACTGAAGCTTTCTTT.

The rearrangement links TRBV4-2 to TRBJ2-7, with D possibly being TRBD2 (6 bases). The V end was cut by 6 bases, the J end by 0 bases, with 9 bases between. Germline V CDR1 and CDR2: LGHNA, YNFKEQ. CDR3 size: 13 residues. CDR3 residues: CASRDGSSYEQYF. Here the CDR3 DNA reads TGTGCCAGCAGGGACGGGAGCTCCTACGAGCAGTACTTC.

The CDR3 coding sequence is TGTGCCAGCAGCCAAGGCGGCGGACTCAGCGGAGAGACCCAGTACTTC. Encoded protein: CASSQGGGLSGETQYF. This sequence joins TRBV3-1 (or the pseudogene TRBV3-2) and TRBJ2-5, with a tentative D call TRBD2 (5 bases). V lost 1 base and J lost 4, with 16 bases in between. Per the germline V gene, CDR1 is LGHDT and CDR2 is YNNKEL (reference sequence). This CDR3 has 16 amino acids.

The V and J genes are TRBV9 and TRBJ1-1, with D possibly being TRBD1 (5 bases). This CDR3 is built from 15 residues. V dropped 2 bases and J dropped 2 bases, with 13 bases sitting between them. Germline V gives CDR1 SGDLS, CDR2 YYNGEE. The CDR3 bases are TGTGCCAGCAGCGTTCAGGGATCCCCAAACACTGAAGCTTTCTTT. Translated: CASSVQGSPNTEAFF.

The chain is built from TRBV12-3 or TRBV12-4 and TRBJ1-2, with 9 bases identical to TRBD1. V was clipped by 7 bases and J by 5 bases; unmatched bases: 5. The CDR3 loop spans 13 amino acids. CDR3 coding DNA: TGTGCCAGCAACGTCGGACAGGGGTATGGCTACACCTTC. Amino acids: CASNVGQGYGYTF.

The chain employs TRBV18 and TRBJ1-5; unclear D gene. V gave up 2 bases and J gave up 0 bases, with 8 bases separating them. Germline loops: CDR1 KGHSH, CDR2 LQKENI. The CDR3 length is 15 residues. CDR3 protein: CASSPASNSNQPQHF. Here the CDR3 DNA reads TGTGCCAGCTCACCAGCGTCTAATAGCAATCAGCCCCAGCATTTT.

The chain employs TRBV3-1 (or the pseudogene TRBV3-2) and TRBJ1-1; D might be TRBD1 (6 bases). V was clipped by 3 bases and J by 2 bases, with 10 bases between them. CDR3 length: 14 amino acids. CDR1 and CDR2 (germline): LGHDT, YNNKEL (reference sequence). CDR3 sequence: CASSHGQPNTEAFF. CDR3 nucleotides: TGTGCCAGCAGCCACGGACAGCCTAACACTGAAGCTTTCTTT.

The rearrangement uses TRBV6-5 and TRBJ1-5; D is unclear. Between the trimmed V and J ends, which lost 0 bases and 3 bases, there was a span of 9 bases. Germline V CDR1 and CDR2: MNHEY, SVGAGI. CDR3 length equals 15 residues. The CDR3 is CASSYSAYTNQPQHF. The CDR3 coding sequence is TGTGCCAGCAGTTACTCGGCATATACCAATCAGCCCCAGCATTTT.

The genes are TRBV7-8 and TRBJ1-1; D possibly corresponds to TRBD1 (5 bases). Germline assignment: CDR1 SGHVS and CDR2 FQNEAQ. The CDR3 has 16 residues. V gave up 5 bases and J gave up 5 bases, with 21 bases separating them. Here the CDR3 reads CASSLGAGAGGTEAFF. As DNA, the CDR3 is TGTGCCAGCAGCCTAGGGGCGGGCGCGGGAGGAACTGAAGCTTTCTTT.

A few counts support this clone. The chain links TRBV5-4 to TRBJ2-7; TRBD1 agrees at 11 bases. CDR3 length equals 15 residues. Losses at the gene ends were 4 bases for V and 2 bases for J; bases not matched to a gene: 5. CDR1 is SGHNT, CDR2 YYREEE, per germline (reference sequence). CDR3 sequence reads: CASSGPGQGAYEQYF. CDR3 DNA sequence: TGTGCCAGCAGCGGACCGGGACAGGGGGCCTACGAGCAGTACTTC.

This clone was seen a few times. The V call is TRBV11-2, the J call TRBJ2-2, with TRBD2 identical over 15 bases. V shed 5 bases and J 7 bases; nucleotides not matched to a gene: 5. CDR1 is SGHAT and CDR2 is FQNNGV in the germline V gene. The CDR3 covers 16 residues. DNA of the CDR3: TGTGCCAGCAGCGGACTAGCGGGAGGGCCGGTCGGGGAGCTGTTTTTT. Encoded protein: CASSGLAGGPVGELFF.

This chain connects TRBV11-2 to TRBJ2-1; 13 bases align to TRBD2. V lost 5 bases and J lost 0; bases outside the gene matches: 10. CDR1 is SGHAT and CDR2 is FQNNGV in the germline V gene. The CDR3 covers 19 residues. The CDR3 DNA reads as TGTGCCAGCAGCCCACTCCCGGGACTAGCGGGAAGCTCCTACAATGAGCAGTTCTTC. Translation gives CASSPLPGLAGSSYNEQFF.

A few counts support this clone. The chain is built from TRBV6-5 and TRBJ2-7; the D is unclear. There are 14 residues in the CDR3. With 10 bases removed from V and 3 bases from J, the gap between germline ends came to 19 bases. Germline CDR1 and CDR2: MNHEY and SVGAGI. In nucleotides, the CDR3 is TGTGCCACCGCTGAGACGCCACTATACTACGAGCAGTACTTC. The encoded protein is CATAETPLYYEQYF.

This clone was detected once. The chain joins TRBV6-5 to TRBJ1-5; D ambiguous. The V end lost 6 bases, the J end lost 4 bases, and 16 bases lay between the germline ends. There are 15 residues in the CDR3. From germline, CDR1 is MNHEY and CDR2 SVGAGI. This CDR3 reads CASRGADRGNQPQHF. CDR3 DNA sequence: TGTGCCAGCAGAGGAGCAGACCGCGGGAATCAGCCCCAGCATTTT.

This clone was seen many times. The chain links TRBV5-6 to TRBJ2-1; 7 bases are shared with TRBD1. Germline loops: CDR1 SGHDT, CDR2 YYEEEE. Losses at the gene ends were 4 bases for V and 3 bases for J; bases not matched to a gene: 7. CDR3 length: 15 residues. This CDR3 reads CASSPGQSSYNEQFF. The CDR3 DNA follows: TGTGCCAGCAGCCCGGGACAGTCCAGCTACAATGAGCAGTTCTTC. The full variable domain, in which reference TRBV5-6 and TRBJ2-1 provide the parts outside the CDR3, is DAGVTQSPTHLIKTRGQQVTLRCSPKSGHDTVSWYQQALGQGPQFIFQYYEEEERQRGNFPDRFSGHQFPNYSSELNVNALLLGDSALYLCASSPGQSSYNEQFFGPGTRLTVL.

The chain joins TRBV15 to TRBJ2-1, with no clear D. This CDR3 is 16 amino acids long. Germline CDR1 reads LNHNV; CDR2 reads YYDKDF (reference sequence). Between the trimmed V and J ends, which lost 0 bases and 2 bases, there was a span of 11 bases. CDR3 DNA: TGTGCCACCAGCAGAGACGCCGACACCACCTACAATGAGCAGTTCTTC. It encodes CATSRDADTTYNEQFF.

The chain has TRBV18 and TRBJ2-5; tentative D call: TRBD1 (5 bases). The CDR3 is 14 amino acids. V was clipped by 1 base and J by 4 bases, with 10 bases between them. The germline V gene encodes CDR1 KGHSH and CDR2 LQKENI. Here the CDR3 reads CASSPQGIGETQYF. Written as DNA, the CDR3 is TGTGCCAGCTCACCACAGGGGATTGGAGAGACCCAGTACTTC.

The chain is built from TRBV28 and TRBJ2-7; maybe TRBD2 (6 bases). Germline V gene lookup returns CDR1 MDHEN and CDR2 SYDVKM. V was pared by 4 bases and J by 3 bases, with 13 bases between. CDR3 length equals 14 residues. This chain's CDR3 is CASSSPTSIYEQYV. In nucleotides, the CDR3 is TGTGCCAGCAGTTCTCCAACTAGCATCTACGAGCAGTACGTC.

The chain is built from TRBV18 and TRBJ2-2; D is perhaps TRBD1 (6 bases). This CDR3 region has 17 residues. Trimming cost V 6 bases and J 0 bases, with 17 bases left between them. Per the germline V gene, CDR1 is KGHSH and CDR2 is LQKENI. CDR3 sequence (DNA): TGTGCCAGCTCCCGAGAGCAGGGGCTAACGAACACCGGGGAGCTGTTTTTT. It yields the protein CASSREQGLTNTGELFF.

The rearrangement uses TRBV6-5 and TRBJ1-2, with D possibly TRBD1 on 5 matching bases. This CDR3 has 15 amino acids. Per the germline V gene, CDR1 is MNHEY and CDR2 is SVGAGI. V was clipped by 6 bases and J by 8 bases, with 22 bases between them. The CDR3 nucleotides read TGTGCCAGCAGCGGGGGGGAGCCCTATCCTTGGGGCTACACCTTC. It is translated as CASSGGEPYPWGYTF.

The sample holds many counts of this clone. The chain is built from TRBV19 and TRBJ1-4; D is unclear. Germline V lookup: CDR1 LNHDA, CDR2 SQIVND (reference sequence). There are 11 residues in the CDR3. The V and J ends lost 7 bases and 11 bases respectively, with 11 bases between them. The CDR3 loop reads CASIGGKKLFF. For the CDR3, the DNA is TGTGCCAGTATAGGCGGGAAGAAACTGTTTTTT.

This chain links TRBV29-1 with TRBJ2-5, with D hard to call. The CDR3 sequence is 12 residues long. The V end lost 6 bases, the J end lost 0 bases, and 8 bases lay between the germline ends. Germline CDR1 reads SQVTM; CDR2 reads ANQGSEA. The CDR3 spells CSVRHNQETQYF. Here the CDR3 DNA reads TGCAGCGTCCGACACAACCAAGAGACCCAGTACTTC.